This TCR beta chain was found in a study of T cells after yellow fever vaccination (dated by TCRdb to between 2018 and 2021). Broadly, across the study: The SMART-Seq v4 Ultra Low Input RNA kit was used to prepare libraries from fractions with low cell numbers. To follow T-cell clones before and after both primary and booster YFV17D yellow fever vaccination, bulk TCR alpha and beta repertoires underwent longitudinal sequencing. The cohort comprised two healthy male donors, one aged 18 to 29 and one aged 30 to 40 years. Blood was drawn at multiple timepoints before and after primary and secondary immunization, with bulk PBMC replicates and cell subsets isolated. Study-level results and caveats: Compared with the primary T-cell response, the secondary T-cell response was weaker but faster, peaking on day 5 rather than day 15. Because only two donors were included in the study, the extent to which the findings can be generalized is limited. Most clones expanded after primary vaccination were re-detected after the booster (almost 98% of CD4 and roughly 85% of CD8), suggesting broad memory maintenance. Computational filtering was needed because FACS-sorted repertoires could contain abundant contaminating clonotypes from the bulk population. A small fraction of clonotypes appeared in both the CD4 and CD8 compartments, likely as a result of convergent recombination.

Sequencing used an Illumina NovaSeq 6000. TCR cDNA was made using 5'RACE template switching, a step that added a universal primer site and unique molecular identifiers. Priming for cDNA synthesis came from both the TCR alpha and TCR beta constant segments. Library amplification used two PCR steps, and the second PCR step added sample barcodes and sequencing adapters. Sequencing of the libraries was done on either Illumina HiSeq 2500 (2x100 bp) or NovaSeq (2x150 bp). On the authors' methods: MIGEC handled demultiplexing of reads and collapsing into UMI consensus sequences, while MiXCR performed V(D)J alignment. Clonotypes responding to the vaccine were identified with edgeR on replicate PBMC samples, with the criteria of FDR below 0.01 and a log2 fold change above 5 up to day 15. Each bulk clonotype was labeled CD4 or CD8 based on which sequenced repertoire, CD4 or CD8, contained the clonotype at higher abundance. In-frame beta chains were kept once TCRdb had trimmed the public reads at Q25 with fastp and called clones with MiXCR. For every CDR3 protein sequence, its rows merge into one entry that carries the most common genes and DNA. The V and J calls come from TCRdb's annotation, not from the publication. A total of about 340,000 distinct CDR3 sequences appear in this sample, around 12% of them only once. The ten largest clones represent approximately 3.4% of the sample.

Ten or more counts support this clonotype. The clone's antigen remains unknown. Qualities for individual bases were not recorded, and no much larger clone is one base off. The sample's treatment or condition label, in plain terms: live attenuated yellow fever vaccine strain. A standard Ficoll-Paque protocol was used to isolate PBMCs from peripheral blood. Dynabeads CD4 and CD8 positive selection kits were used to isolate CD4 and CD8 T-cell fractions. RNA was extracted with TriZol from bulk PBMCs, CD4 and CD8 fractions, and dextramer-positive and dextramer-negative fractions. The germline V gene supplies CDR1 MNHEY and CDR2 SVGAGI. Compared with germline, V lacks 2 bases and J lacks 0 bases; bases without a gene match: 0. The CDR3 runs 16 residues from the cysteine to the phenylalanine. The DNA shown is the 48-base CDR3, in frame from base 1.

This material consisted of CD4+ T cells sorted from PBMCs, taken 15 days after the yellow fever booster vaccination. The rearranged chain carries TRBV6-5 and TRBJ2-5; 13 central bases correspond to TRBD2. The clonotype was recovered from a man aged 18 to 30 who received the YFV17D yellow fever vaccine. The sequence in DNA is TGTGCCAGCAGTTACGGGACTAGCGGGGACCAAGAGACCCAGTACTTC. Its translation is CASSYGTSGDQETQYF.